The subject of this entry is one T cell receptor beta chain. Its specificity is not known. The sample originates from a study of shared clonotypes between healthy human individuals. The study, taken as a whole, reports: Larger richness was generally estimated for naive than memory subsets. It was the non-shared clonotypes that had lower generation probabilities than clonotypes shared by all four donors.

Repertoires were generated with immunoSEQ multiplex PCR, while TCRdb's copy carries only in-frame clones and drops some. The table includes some 500,000 clones, about 96% detected once. Germline CDR1 is LNHDA and CDR2 is SQIVND (reference sequence). V shed 5 bases and J 8 bases; nucleotides not matched to a gene: 9. The CDR3 has 14 residues. The receptor's source is a woman in her thirties in good health. The sequenced sample consisted of naive CD4+ T cells sorted from blood. Subset defined: CD45RA+ positively selected. The chain uses TRBV19 and TRBJ1-2; 9 positions match TRBD1. The CDR3 nucleotides are TGTGCCAGTAGTTTCCGGGGACAGGGAGAAGGCTACACCTTC. It codes for CASSFRGQGEGYTF. Variable domain in full (rest from reference TRBV19 and TRBJ1-2): DGGITQSPKYLFRKEGQNVTLSCEQNLNHDAMYWYRQDPGQGLRLIYYSQIVNDFQKGDIAEGYSVSREKKESFPLTVTSAQKNPTAFYLCASSFRGQGEGYTFGSGTRLTVV.